A selection of T cell receptor beta chains follows, all from one sample in a study of T cell clones after liver transplantation. Data came from immunoSEQ multiplex PCR; TCRdb stores just in-frame clones and leaves some out. The data contain around 120,000 clones, less than 95% of them singletons. This specimen consisted of CD4+ T cells from blood, obtained 12 months after liver transplant. Receptors originate from a human patient who received a liver transplant. Some T cells here may be from the graft donor. The CDR3 runs from the conserved cysteine through the conserved F or W. The D gene is left open where the match is weak. Rows give clone size only sometimes, using once, few, many, or a class for an expanded clone.

v_gene: TRBV5-5
d_gene: -
abundance: -
j_gene: TRBJ2-7
CDR3nt: TGTGCCAGCAGCTCCCAGGGAAACTACGAGCAGTACTTC
CDR3aa: CASSSQGNYEQYF

v_gene: TRBV10-3
d_gene: TRBD2
abundance: -
j_gene: TRBJ2-7
CDR3nt: TGTGCCATCAGTCCGGGGGAGGGCCGATCGTCCCCTTACGAGCAGTACTTC
CDR3aa: CAISPGEGRSSPYEQYF

v_gene: TRBV2
d_gene: TRBD1
abundance: -
j_gene: TRBJ2-3
CDR3nt: TGTGCCAGCAGTGAAGGCTCAGGGGGTGAAGATACGCAGTATTTT
CDR3aa: CASSEGSGGEDTQYF

v_gene: TRBV5-1
d_gene: TRBD1
abundance: -
j_gene: TRBJ2-3
CDR3nt: TGCGCCAGCGGCCCCGGGACAGGGGGTGTGCGGGGGACGCAGTATTTT
CDR3aa: CASGPGTGGVRGTQYF

v_gene: TRBV6-5
d_gene: TRBD1
abundance: -
j_gene: TRBJ2-5
CDR3nt: TGTGCCAGCAGGAAGGGACAGGGCGGGGAGACCCAGTACTTC
CDR3aa: CASRKGQGGETQYF

v_gene: TRBV19
d_gene: -
abundance: -
j_gene: TRBJ1-1
CDR3nt: TGTGCCAGTACCCGGGGGGGGTTGAACACTGAAGCTTTCTTT
CDR3aa: CASTRGGLNTEAFF

v_gene: TRBV7-2
d_gene: -
abundance: -
j_gene: TRBJ1-2
CDR3nt: TGTGCCAGCAGCTTAGCTATAGACAGACCATCCCGGGGCTACACCTTC
CDR3aa: CASSLAIDRPSRGYTF

v_gene: TRBV4-3
d_gene: TRBD2
abundance: -
j_gene: TRBJ2-2
CDR3nt: TGCGCCAGCAGCCAGGTACTAGCGGCCAACACCGGGGAGCTGTTTTTT
CDR3aa: CASSQVLAANTGELFF

v_gene: TRBV12-5
d_gene: TRBD1
abundance: -
j_gene: TRBJ1-1
CDR3nt: TGTGCTAGTGGTTTCTCGGACAGGGGGAACATCGGGGCTTTCTTT
CDR3aa: CASGFSDRGNIGAFF

v_gene: TRBV5-1
d_gene: TRBD2
abundance: -
j_gene: TRBJ2-7
CDR3nt: TGCGCCAGCAGCTCCATAGCGGGGTCCTACGAGCAGTACTTC
CDR3aa: CASSSIAGSYEQYF

v_gene: TRBV7-2
d_gene: TRBD1
abundance: -
j_gene: TRBJ1-2
CDR3nt: TGTGCCAGCAGCCTCGGGACAGGGGAGTATGGCTACACCTTC
CDR3aa: CASSLGTGEYGYTF

v_gene: TRBV6-4
d_gene: -
abundance: few
j_gene: TRBJ2-3
CDR3nt: TGTGCCAGCAGTGACTCGACGGCTACTGCTACGCAGTATTTT
CDR3aa: CASSDSTATATQYF

v_gene: TRBV30
d_gene: -
abundance: -
j_gene: TRBJ1-3
CDR3nt: TGTGCCTGGAGTTCTATGGACAGCGGCGGAAACACCATATATTTT
CDR3aa: CAWSSMDSGGNTIYF

v_gene: TRBV10-3
d_gene: -
abundance: -
j_gene: TRBJ2-1
CDR3nt: TGTGCCATCATGAGGGCTTCCCACAATGAGCAGTTCTTC
CDR3aa: CAIMRASHNEQFF

v_gene: TRBV5-1
d_gene: -
abundance: few
j_gene: TRBJ2-3
CDR3nt: TGCGCCAGCAGGCAGGGCCCCGCGCAGTATTTT
CDR3aa: CASRQGPAQYF

v_gene: TRBV18
d_gene: TRBD1
abundance: -
j_gene: TRBJ2-3
CDR3nt: TGTGCCAGCTCACAAGGGGGCCGGGAAGATACGCAGTATTTT
CDR3aa: CASSQGGREDTQYF

v_gene: TRBV7-2
d_gene: -
abundance: -
j_gene: TRBJ2-1
CDR3nt: TGTGCCAGCAGCTTTTTCGGGAGCTTGGCCTACAATGAGCAGTTCTTC
CDR3aa: CASSFFGSLAYNEQFF

v_gene: TRBV2
d_gene: -
abundance: -
j_gene: TRBJ1-4
CDR3nt: TGTGCCAGCAGTGAAATATCGGGGTTCGGAGAAAAACTGTTTTTT
CDR3aa: CASSEISGFGEKLFF

v_gene: TRBV5-1
d_gene: -
abundance: -
j_gene: TRBJ2-2
CDR3nt: TGCGCCAGCAGCCCCAGGGTGGACGGGGAGCTGTTTTTT
CDR3aa: CASSPRVDGELFF

v_gene: TRBV4-1
d_gene: TRBD1
abundance: -
j_gene: TRBJ2-5
CDR3nt: TGCGCCAGCAGCCCACCGGGACAGACCCCTGGGGAGACCCAGTACTTC
CDR3aa: CASSPPGQTPGETQYF

v_gene: TRBV10-3
d_gene: -
abundance: few
j_gene: TRBJ2-1
CDR3nt: TGTGCCATCAAGGCGGGTGACAATGAGCAGTTCTTC
CDR3aa: CAIKAGDNEQFF

v_gene: TRBV5-3
d_gene: TRBD1
abundance: -
j_gene: TRBJ2-7
CDR3nt: TGTGCCAGAAGCTTGGGGGCACAGAGCCTCATCGACAGGGGCTACGAGCAGTACTTC
CDR3aa: CARSLGAQSLIDRGYEQYF

v_gene: TRBV7-6
d_gene: -
abundance: -
j_gene: TRBJ2-7
CDR3nt: TGTGCCAGCAGCTTACAGAGTCAACTCTCCTACGAGCAGTACTTC
CDR3aa: CASSLQSQLSYEQYF

v_gene: TRBV9
d_gene: -
abundance: -
j_gene: TRBJ2-3
CDR3nt: TGTGCCAGCAGCGTAGTATCGGGCACAGATACGCAGTATTTT
CDR3aa: CASSVVSGTDTQYF

v_gene: TRBV2
d_gene: -
abundance: -
j_gene: TRBJ1-1
CDR3nt: TGTGCCAGCAAAGGCAATGAGCATAACACTGAAGCTTTCTTT
CDR3aa: CASKGNEHNTEAFF

v_gene: TRBV5-8
d_gene: -
abundance: -
j_gene: TRBJ1-1
CDR3nt: TGTGCCAGCAGCTTGGGGGCAGGGATCACTGAAGCTTTCTTT
CDR3aa: CASSLGAGITEAFF

v_gene: TRBV5-1
d_gene: TRBD1
abundance: -
j_gene: TRBJ2-1
CDR3nt: TGCGCCAGCGGGCCTAGGACAGGGCCCGGCAATGAGCAGTTCTTC
CDR3aa: CASGPRTGPGNEQFF

v_gene: TRBV2
d_gene: -
abundance: -
j_gene: TRBJ1-1
CDR3nt: TGTGCCAGCACATCCGGGACACTGAACACTGAAGCTTTCTTT
CDR3aa: CASTSGTLNTEAFF

v_gene: TRBV2
d_gene: -
abundance: -
j_gene: TRBJ1-5
CDR3nt: TGTGCCAGCAGTCTTGGGGAGAATCAGCCCCAGCATTTT
CDR3aa: CASSLGENQPQHF

v_gene: TRBV5-6
d_gene: TRBD2
abundance: -
j_gene: TRBJ2-5
CDR3nt: TGTGCCAGCAGCCATGCTAGCGGGTCTCAAGAGACCCAGTACTTC
CDR3aa: CASSHASGSQETQYF

v_gene: TRBV19
d_gene: -
abundance: -
j_gene: TRBJ1-2
CDR3nt: TGTGCCAGTAGTAGTAAGGCGCCGAATACCGACTACACCTTC
CDR3aa: CASSSKAPNTDYTF

v_gene: TRBV6-9
d_gene: -
abundance: -
j_gene: TRBJ2-1
CDR3nt: TGTGCCAGCAGTTATTACCAGGGGGACGGGAGGCCCATTGAGCAGTTCTTC
CDR3aa: CASSYYQGDGRPIEQFF

v_gene: TRBV14
d_gene: -
abundance: -
j_gene: TRBJ1-1
CDR3nt: TGTGCCAGCAGCCTCCTGGAGGGGGAGAACACTGAAGCTTTCTTT
CDR3aa: CASSLLEGENTEAFF

v_gene: TRBV7-2
d_gene: -
abundance: once
j_gene: TRBJ2-3
CDR3nt: TGTGCCAGCAGACTGTCCCGGGACATTGCCACAGATACGCAGTATTTT
CDR3aa: CASRLSRDIATDTQYF

v_gene: TRBV5-1
d_gene: -
abundance: many
j_gene: TRBJ2-7
CDR3nt: TGCGCCAGCAGCTTGGAGTCGGAGAGCGAGCAGTACTTC
CDR3aa: CASSLESESEQYF

v_gene: TRBV5-4
d_gene: -
abundance: -
j_gene: TRBJ1-2
CDR3nt: TGTGCCAGCAGCGGAACACCGAACTATGGCTACACCTTC
CDR3aa: CASSGTPNYGYTF

v_gene: TRBV9
d_gene: -
abundance: -
j_gene: TRBJ2-7
CDR3nt: TGTGCCAGCAGCGTAACGGGGGCGTACGAGCAGTACTTC
CDR3aa: CASSVTGAYEQYF

v_gene: TRBV18
d_gene: -
abundance: -
j_gene: TRBJ1-4
CDR3nt: TGTGCCAGCTCACCACGTACCGGGACGGAAAAACTGTTTTTT
CDR3aa: CASSPRTGTEKLFF

v_gene: TRBV6-5
d_gene: TRBD2
abundance: -
j_gene: TRBJ2-7
CDR3nt: TGTGCCAGCAGTTACGGAGACTTGGGACTAGGCCACGAGCAGTACTTC
CDR3aa: CASSYGDLGLGHEQYF

v_gene: TRBV28
d_gene: -
abundance: -
j_gene: TRBJ1-1
CDR3nt: TGTGCCAGCAGTTTAGGCGGCTCGGCTGGTGAAGCTTTCTTT
CDR3aa: CASSLGGSAGEAFF

v_gene: TRBV29-1
d_gene: -
abundance: few
j_gene: TRBJ1-5
CDR3nt: TGCATCATAAGTTCCAGGGAGAATCAGCCCCAGCATTTT
CDR3aa: CIISSRENQPQHF

v_gene: TRBV27
d_gene: TRBD1
abundance: once
j_gene: TRBJ2-3
CDR3nt: TGTGCCAGCGGACAGGGTCCGAACACAGATACGCAGTATTTT
CDR3aa: CASGQGPNTDTQYF

v_gene: TRBV4-2
d_gene: -
abundance: -
j_gene: TRBJ2-7
CDR3nt: TGTGCCAGCAGCCAAGAGGGTGGCTCTCTGGCCTACGAGCAGTACTTC
CDR3aa: CASSQEGGSLAYEQYF